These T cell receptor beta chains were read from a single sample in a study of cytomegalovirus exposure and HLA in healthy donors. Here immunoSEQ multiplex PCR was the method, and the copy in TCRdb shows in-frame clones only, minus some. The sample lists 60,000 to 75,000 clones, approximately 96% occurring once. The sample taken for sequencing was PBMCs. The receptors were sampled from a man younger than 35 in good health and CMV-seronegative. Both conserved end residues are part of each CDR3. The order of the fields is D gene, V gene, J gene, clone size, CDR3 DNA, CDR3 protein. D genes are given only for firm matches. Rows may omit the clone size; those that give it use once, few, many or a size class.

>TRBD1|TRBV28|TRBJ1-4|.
TGTGCCAGCAGTTTGGCCGTTGCGCGGGACAGCCTAAATGAAAAACTGTTTTTT
CASSLAVARDSLNEKLFF
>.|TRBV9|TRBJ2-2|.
TGTGCCAGCAGCGTAGTCGGCGGGGAGCTGTTTTTT
CASSVVGGELFF
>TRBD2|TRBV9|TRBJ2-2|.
TGTGCCAGCAGCGTAGAGGGAGGGCCGAACACCGGGGAGCTGTTTTTT
CASSVEGGPNTGELFF
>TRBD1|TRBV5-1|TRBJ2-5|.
TGCGCCAGCAGTTCGACAGGGGACGAGACCCAGTACTTC
CASSSTGDETQYF
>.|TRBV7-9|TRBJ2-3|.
TGTGCCAGCAGCTCAGGAGGGAGCACAGATACGCAGTATTTT
CASSSGGSTDTQYF
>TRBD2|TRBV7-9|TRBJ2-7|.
TGTGCCAGCAGCTTAGTTGCGGGAGGGGTCTACGAGCAGTACTTC
CASSLVAGGVYEQYF
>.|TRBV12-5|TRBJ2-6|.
TGTGCTAGTGGTTTGGGGCGCAGGTATCCCAAGGCAACTGGGGCCAACGTCCTGACTTTC
CASGLGRRYPKATGANVLTF
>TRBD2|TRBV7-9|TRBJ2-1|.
TGTGCCAGCAGCTACGGACTAGCGGCCTACAATGAGCAGTTCTTC
CASSYGLAAYNEQFF
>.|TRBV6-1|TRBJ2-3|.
TGTGCCAGCAGTGAATCACAGGGAACTAGCACAGATACGCAGTATTTT
CASSESQGTSTDTQYF
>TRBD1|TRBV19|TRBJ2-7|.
TGTGCCAGTAGTTTTAGGGGGACAGGGACCTACGAGCAGTACTTC
CASSFRGTGTYEQYF
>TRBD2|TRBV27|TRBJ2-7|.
TGTGCCAGCAGTCCGGGACTAGCGGGAAACGAGCAGTACTTC
CASSPGLAGNEQYF
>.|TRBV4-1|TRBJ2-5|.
TGCGCCAGCAGCCAAAGCAGTTTATCAGGGTTAAGAGAGACCCAGTACTTC
CASSQSSLSGLRETQYF
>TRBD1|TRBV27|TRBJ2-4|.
TGTGCCAGCAGGGGCACCTCGACAGGGGTGAGAAACATTCAGTACTTC
CASRGTSTGVRNIQYF
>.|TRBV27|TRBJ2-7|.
TGTGCCAGCAGTTTATCTTACACATTCTCCTACGAGCAGTACTTC
CASSLSYTFSYEQYF
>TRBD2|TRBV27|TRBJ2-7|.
TGTGCCAGCAGTTTTGGTACGGGGGGTCCATACGAGCAGTACTTC
CASSFGTGGPYEQYF
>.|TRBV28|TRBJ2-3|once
TGTGCCAGCAGTTTAACCTCCGACAGCCCCACAGATACGCAGTATTTT
CASSLTSDSPTDTQYF
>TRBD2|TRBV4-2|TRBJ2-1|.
TGTGCCAGCAGCCAAGAGGGCGGGAGGGCCCATGAGCAGTTCTTC
CASSQEGGRAHEQFF
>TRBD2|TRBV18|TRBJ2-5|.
TGTGCCAGCTCACCACCGGGACTAGCGGACCCTGGGAGAGAGACCCAGTACTTC
CASSPPGLADPGRETQYF
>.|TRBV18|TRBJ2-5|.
TGTGCCAGCTCACCAACGGGGGAGACCCAGTACTTC
CASSPTGETQYF
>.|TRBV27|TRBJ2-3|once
TGTGCCAGCAGGACGGGGACTAGCACAGATACGCAGTATTTT
CASRTGTSTDTQYF
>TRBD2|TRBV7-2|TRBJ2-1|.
TGTGCCAGCAGCTTCCGGACTAGCGGGTCCAATGAGCAGTTCTTC
CASSFRTSGSNEQFF
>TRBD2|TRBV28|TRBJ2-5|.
TGTGCCAGCAGTTTTCTAGCGGACCAAGAGACCCAGTACTTC
CASSFLADQETQYF
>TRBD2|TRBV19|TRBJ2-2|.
TGTGCCAGTAGGCGGCTCCTAGCGGGAGTCGGGACCGGGGAGCTGTTTTTT
CASRRLLAGVGTGELFF
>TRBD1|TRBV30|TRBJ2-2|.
TGTGCCTGGACGGACAGGGGCGGAGGGAGGAACACCGGGGAGCTGTTTTTT
CAWTDRGGGRNTGELFF
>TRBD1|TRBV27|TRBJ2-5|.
TGTGCCAGCAGTTCGACAGGGGGCGAAGAGACCCAGTACTTC
CASSSTGGEETQYF
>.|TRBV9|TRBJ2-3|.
TGTGCCAGCAGCTTACCTCGGAGCGGAAGCACAGATACGCAGTATTTT
CASSLPRSGSTDTQYF
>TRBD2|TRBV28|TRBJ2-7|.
TGTGCCAGCAGTTTAGACGCGGCGCCGCGGGGGAATTACGAGCAGTACTTC
CASSLDAAPRGNYEQYF
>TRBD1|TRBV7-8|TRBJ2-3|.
TGTGCCAGCAGCTTCCGGACAGGGGGCACAGATACGCAGTATTTT
CASSFRTGGTDTQYF
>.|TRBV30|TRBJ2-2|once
TGTGCCTGGAGTGCGGAGGGGACGTGGCTGTTTTTT
CAWSAEGTWLFF
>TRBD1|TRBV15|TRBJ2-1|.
TGTGCCACCAGCAGATTCGACAGGGGATGGAATGAGCAGTTCTTC
CATSRFDRGWNEQFF
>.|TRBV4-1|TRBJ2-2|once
TGCGCCAGCAGCCCGTCGACTAGTTACGGGGAGCTGTTTTTT
CASSPSTSYGELFF
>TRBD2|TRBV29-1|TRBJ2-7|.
TGCAGCGTTGTTGCCCTAGCGGGAGACAACGAGCAGTACTTC
CSVVALAGDNEQYF
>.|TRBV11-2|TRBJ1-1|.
TGTGCCAGCAGTCTACAGGGATCTACGGTAGCTTTCTTT
CASSLQGSTVAFF